One TCR beta chain is described in this entry. Antigen: not known. The source of the sample is a study of OX40 agonist ivuxolimab in advanced cancers. Overall study: Males comprised around four fifths of the group, whose mean age was approximately 60 years (range about 20 to 90). Study-wide points: Clonal expansion was seen in CD4+ and CD8+ blood T cells by week 6 at 0.1 to 3.0 mg/kg. Clonal expansion in partial responders at 0.1-3.0 mg/kg ranked among the lowest.

Repertoires were generated with immunoSEQ multiplex PCR, while TCRdb's copy carries only in-frame clones and drops some. Of over 40,000 clones detected, approximately 88% appear once; the ten largest clones hold around a quarter. Germline V gene lookup returns CDR1 PRHDT and CDR2 FYEKMQ (reference sequence). The CDR3 spans 14 residues. The trim removed 9 bases at V and 4 bases at J, leaving 5 bases unmatched. The source of this sequence is an adult with an advanced solid tumor such as melanoma, head and neck, liver or kidney cancer. This chain links TRBV13 with TRBJ2-2; TRBD2 matches 10 bases. The sequencing used CD4+ or CD8+ T cells sorted from blood, collected in a trial of the OX40 agonist ivuxolimab. CDR3 nucleotides: TGTGCCAGTAGTAGCGGGAGGACCACCGGGGAGCTGTTTTTT. Translating it yields CASSSGRTTGELFF.